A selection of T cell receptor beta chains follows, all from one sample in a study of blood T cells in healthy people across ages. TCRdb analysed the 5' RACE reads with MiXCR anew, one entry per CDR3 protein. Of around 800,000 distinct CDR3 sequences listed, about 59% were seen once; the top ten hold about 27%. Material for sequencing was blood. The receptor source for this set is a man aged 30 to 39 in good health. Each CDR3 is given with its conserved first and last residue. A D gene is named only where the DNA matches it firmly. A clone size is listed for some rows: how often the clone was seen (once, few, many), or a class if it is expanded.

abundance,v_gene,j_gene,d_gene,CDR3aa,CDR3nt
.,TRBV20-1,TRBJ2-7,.,CSARNPHSPGEAGYEQYF,TGCAGTGCTAGAAACCCCCATTCCCCGGGCGAGGCCGGGTACGAGCAGTACTTC
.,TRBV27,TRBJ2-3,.,CASRPRTSPLGTDTQYF,TGTGCCAGCAGACCGAGAACTAGCCCCCTAGGCACAGATACGCAGTATTTT
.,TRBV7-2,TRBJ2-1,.,CASSLDLPTYNEQFF,TGTGCCAGCAGCTTAGACCTCCCCACCTACAATGAGCAGTTCTTC
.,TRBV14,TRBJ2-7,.,CASSQVGGGDEQYF,TGTGCCAGCAGCCAAGTAGGAGGGGGCGACGAGCAGTACTTC
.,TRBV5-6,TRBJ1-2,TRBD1,CASIQTGTENYGYTF,TGTGCCAGCATCCAGACCGGGACAGAAAACTATGGCTACACCTTC
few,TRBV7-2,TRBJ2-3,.,CASSSVGGIADTQYF,TGTGCCAGCAGCTCTGTAGGGGGGATCGCAGATACGCAGTATTTT
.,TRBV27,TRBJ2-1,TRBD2,CASSLTSGTFNEQFF,TGTGCCAGCAGTTTAACTAGCGGGACGTTCAATGAGCAGTTCTTC
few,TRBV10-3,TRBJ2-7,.,CAISIDYEQYF,TGTGCCATCAGTATCGATTACGAGCAGTACTTC
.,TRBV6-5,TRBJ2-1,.,CASSYLGGPYNGQFF,TGTGCCAGCAGTTATTTGGGGGGCCCCTACAATGGGCAGTTCTTC
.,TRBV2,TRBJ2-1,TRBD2,CANKLARNYNEQFF,TGTGCCAACAAACTAGCGCGAAACTACAATGAGCAGTTCTTC
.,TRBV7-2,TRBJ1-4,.,CASSLEWAGATNEKLFF,TGTGCCAGCAGCTTAGAGTGGGCAGGCGCAACTAATGAAAAACTGTTTTTT
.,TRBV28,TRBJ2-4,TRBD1,CASSLADRVTAKNIQYF,TGTGCCAGCAGCCTAGCAGACAGGGTGACGGCCAAAAACATTCAGTACTTC
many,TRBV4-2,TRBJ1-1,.,CASSQDYRVHGTEAFF,TGTGCCAGCAGCCAGGATTACAGGGTGCATGGTACTGAAGCTTTCTTT
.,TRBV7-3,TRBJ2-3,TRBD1,CASSLTSSDRATDTQYF,TGTGCCAGCAGCTTAACGAGTTCGGACAGGGCAACAGATACGCAGTATTTT
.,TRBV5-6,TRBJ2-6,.,CASSLGNSGANVPTF,TGTGCCAGCAGCTTGGGGAACTCTGGGGCCAACGTCCCGACTTTC
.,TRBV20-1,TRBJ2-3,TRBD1,CSASEDRGLADTQYF,TGCAGTGCTAGTGAGGACAGGGGGCTGGCAGATACGCAGTATTTT
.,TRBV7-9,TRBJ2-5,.,CASSERTAQETQYF,TGTGCCAGCAGCGAGCGGACTGCGCAAGAGACCCAGTACTTC
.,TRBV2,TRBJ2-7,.,CASSPGGLKIYEQYF,TGTGCCAGCAGTCCCGGGGGCCTTAAGATCTACGAGCAGTACTTC
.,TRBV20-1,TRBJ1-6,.,CSASIVQGRSYNSPLHF,TGCAGTGCTAGTATTGTGCAGGGCAGGTCCTATAATTCACCCCTCCACTTT
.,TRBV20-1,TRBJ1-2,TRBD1,CRVMTGGRGYTF,TGCAGGGTGATGACAGGGGGCAGGGGCTACACCTTC
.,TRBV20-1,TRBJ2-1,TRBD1,CSAPDRDRFF,TGCAGTGCTCCGGACAGGGACAGGTTCTTC
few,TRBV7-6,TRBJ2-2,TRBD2,CASSPPGGPTGELFF,TGTGCCAGCAGCCCTCCGGGAGGGCCCACCGGGGAGCTGTTTTTT
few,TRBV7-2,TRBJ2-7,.,CASSGGSTYEQYF,TGTGCCAGCAGCGGGGGGTCCACCTACGAGCAGTACTTC
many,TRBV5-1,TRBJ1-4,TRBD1,CASSLGGLNEKLFF,TGCGCCAGCAGCCTAGGGGGCCTTAATGAAAAACTGTTTTTT
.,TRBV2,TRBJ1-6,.,CASSEAGAGLNSPLHF,TGTGCCAGCAGTGAAGCTGGGGCAGGGTTGAATTCACCCCTCCACTTT
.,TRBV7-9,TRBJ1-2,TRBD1,CASSSGTGGYTF,TGTGCCAGCAGCTCCGGGACAGGCGGCTACACCTTC
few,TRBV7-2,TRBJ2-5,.,CASSWLGGTQYF,TGTGCCAGCAGCTGGCTTGGAGGGACCCAGTACTTC
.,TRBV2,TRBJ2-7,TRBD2,CAARGGVSSYEQYF,TGTGCCGCCCGGGGGGGGGTGTCATCCTACGAGCAGTACTTC
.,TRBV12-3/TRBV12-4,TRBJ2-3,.,CASRRPGSTDTQYF,TGTGCCAGCAGGAGGCCAGGGAGCACAGATACGCAGTATTTT
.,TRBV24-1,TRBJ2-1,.,CATRNSGGDLHEQFF,TGTGCCACCAGAAATAGCGGAGGAGATCTCCATGAGCAGTTCTTC
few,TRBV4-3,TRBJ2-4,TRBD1,CASSQEGQGGVQYF,TGCGCCAGCAGCCAAGAGGGACAGGGAGGTGTTCAGTACTTC
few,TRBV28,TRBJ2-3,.,CASSLGYESDTQYF,TGTGCCAGCAGTCTAGGTTATGAGTCAGATACGCAGTATTTT
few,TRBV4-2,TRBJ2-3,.,CASSQVSGGQLTDTQYF,TGTGCCAGCAGCCAAGTATCCGGGGGCCAACTGACAGATACGCAGTATTTT
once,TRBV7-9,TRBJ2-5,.,CASNGREFETQYF,TGTGCCAGCAATGGCAGGGAATTCGAGACCCAGTACTTC
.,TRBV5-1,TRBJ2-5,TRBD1,CASSPRQGVETQYF,TGCGCCAGCAGCCCAAGACAGGGAGTAGAGACCCAGTACTTC
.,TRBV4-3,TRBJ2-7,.,CASSQDWAGDYEQYF,TGCGCCAGCAGCCAAGATTGGGCAGGGGACTACGAGCAGTACTTC
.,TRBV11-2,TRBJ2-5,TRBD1,CASSDRDRYWTQYF,TGTGCCAGCAGTGACCGGGACAGATATTGGACCCAGTACTTC
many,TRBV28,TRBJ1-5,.,CASSRILPARGSSNQPQHF,TGTGCCAGCAGCCGTATATTGCCCGCTCGGGGGAGTAGCAATCAGCCCCAGCATTTT
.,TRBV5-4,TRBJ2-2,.,CASTQGGGTGELFF,TGTGCCAGCACTCAGGGAGGCGGCACCGGGGAGCTGTTTTTT